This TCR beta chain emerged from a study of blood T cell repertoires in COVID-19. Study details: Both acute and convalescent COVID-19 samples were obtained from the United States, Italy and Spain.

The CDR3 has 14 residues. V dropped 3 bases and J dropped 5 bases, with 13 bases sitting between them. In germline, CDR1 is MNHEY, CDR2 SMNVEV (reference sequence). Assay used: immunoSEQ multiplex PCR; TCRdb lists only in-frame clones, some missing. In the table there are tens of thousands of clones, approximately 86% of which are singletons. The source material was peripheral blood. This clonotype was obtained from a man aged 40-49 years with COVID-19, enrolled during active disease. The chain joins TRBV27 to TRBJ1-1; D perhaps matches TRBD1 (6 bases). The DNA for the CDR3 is TGTGCCAGCAGTTTGTACACAGGGACAACTGAAGCTTTCTTT. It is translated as CASSLYTGTTEAFF.